A single sample gave rise to the 20 T cell receptor beta chains below, sequenced in a study of technical replicates of blood from a few donors. Sequenced by immunoSEQ multiplex PCR; TCRdb stores in-frame clones only, minus some. The repertoire has under 85,000 clones, about 86% of them found once; the top ten carry about 5%. Sequencing was performed on PBMCs. The receptors were gathered from a human donor in good health. Some clones in this sample may be carry-over from other donors' samples.

The chain couples TRBV7-2 to TRBJ1-5; tentative D call: TRBD1 (5 bases). This CDR3 has 13 amino acids. Germline V CDR1 and CDR2: SGHTA, FQGNSA. Trimming left V 4 bases short and J 7 bases short, with 11 bases between. The CDR3 nucleotides read TGTGCCAGCAGCTATAAGTGGGGCCAGCCCCAGCATTTT. It translates to CASSYKWGQPQHF.

The chain combines TRBV5-1 with TRBJ1-1, with TRBD1 identical over 7 bases. Germline V gives CDR1 SGHRS, CDR2 YFSETQ. V trimming: 0 bases; J trimming: 7 bases; junction bases outside the gene matches: 3. This CDR3 has 13 residues. The CDR3, as DNA: TGCGCCAGCAGCTTGGGACAGGGTGGTGAAGCTTTCTTT. This encodes CASSLGQGGEAFF.

The chain is built from TRBV27 and TRBJ2-5; 8 bases fit TRBD2. Unmatched junction bases numbered 13, after V lost 0 bases and J lost 1 base. Germline CDR1 is MNHEY and CDR2 is SMNVEV (reference sequence). The CDR3 contains 19 residues. Written as DNA, the CDR3 is TGTGCCAGCAGTTTATCTCGGTCTCGGCGGGGGGTGACCCAAGAGACCCAGTACTTC. Translating gives CASSLSRSRRGVTQETQYF.

This clone was recorded once. This sequence joins TRBV15 and TRBJ1-1; unclear D gene. The germline V gene has CDR1 LNHNV and CDR2 YYDKDF (reference sequence). CDR3 size: 15 residues. Trimming shortened V by 1 base and J by 3 bases, and 12 bases separated the two germline ends. The DNA for the CDR3 is TGTGCCACCAGCAGAGGGCAGATCTTGGACACTGAAGCTTTCTTT. The encoded protein is CATSRGQILDTEAFF. Variable domain in full (rest from reference TRBV15 and TRBJ1-1): DAMVIQNPRYQVTQFGKPVTLSCSQTLNHNVMYWYQQKSSQAPKLLFHYYDKDFNNEADTPDNFQSRRPNTSFCFLDIRSPGLGDTAMYLCATSRGQILDTEAFFGQGTRLTVV.

The chain is built from TRBV15 and TRBJ2-5; 7 nucleotides align to TRBD1. Per germline, CDR1 LNHNV and CDR2 YYDKDF (reference sequence). The ends lost 2 bases at V and 5 bases at J; junction bases unmatched: 8. The CDR3 spans 15 residues. CDR3 DNA: TGTGCCACCAGCAGATCCGGACAGGATGAGGAGACCCAGTACTTC. Translating gives CATSRSGQDEETQYF.

About this clone itself: The same CDR3 also results from other DNA sequences found in this sample. The chain couples TRBV30 to TRBJ1-5; no definite D call. V lost 2 bases and J lost 1, with 6 bases in between. This CDR3 has 13 amino acids. CDR1 is GTSNPN, CDR2 SVGIG, per germline (reference sequence). CDR3 sequence reads: CAWSPGSNQPQHF. In DNA form, the CDR3 reads TGTGCCTGGAGTCCGGGGAGCAATCAGCCCCAGCATTTT.

This chain links TRBV5-1 with TRBJ2-7; D might be TRBD2 (5 bases). V lost 1 base to trimming and J lost 5 bases, with 16 bases between them. Germline CDR1 is SGHRS and CDR2 is YFSETQ. The CDR3 is made up of 15 amino acids. CDR3 protein: CASSLFTGKKDEQYF. CDR3 DNA: TGCGCCAGCAGCTTGTTTACCGGGAAAAAGGACGAGCAGTACTTC.

This clone was counted once. V is TRBV10-3 and J is TRBJ2-7; D remains unclear. CDR1 ENHRY and CDR2 SYGVKD come from the germline V gene. The CDR3 contains 12 residues. V was trimmed by 4 bases and J by 7 bases, leaving 11 bases between them. The CDR3, as DNA: TGTGCCATCAGTGCTACAGTCTTGGAGCAGTACTTC. Translating it yields CAISATVLEQYF.

J is TRBJ1-4 and V is TRBV6-5; TRBD1 is a possible D gene (6 bases). The CDR3 contains 14 residues. V dropped 4 bases and J dropped 7 bases, with 13 bases sitting between them. In germline, CDR1 is MNHEY, CDR2 SVGAGI. The CDR3, as DNA: TGTGCCAGCAGTTTACAGGGTACAGGTGAAAAACTGTTTTTT. The encoded protein is CASSLQGTGEKLFF.

This clone was seen just once. The chain uses TRBV11-1 and TRBJ2-7; 7 bases fit TRBD1. V dropped 3 bases and J dropped 0; count of bases not matched to a gene: 5. Per the germline V gene, CDR1 is SGHAT and CDR2 is FQDESV (reference sequence). CDR3 length: 15 residues. CDR3 nucleotides: TGTGCCAGCAGCTTCTCACAGGGGAGCTCCTACGAGCAGTACTTC. Its translation: CASSFSQGSSYEQYF.

V and J are TRBV18 and TRBJ2-1, with D perhaps TRBD2 (6 bases). V shed 2 bases and J shed 5 bases, with 10 bases lying between them. Germline V CDR1 and CDR2: KGHSH, LQKENI. This CDR3 has 14 amino acids. CDR3 sequence (DNA): TGTGCCAGCTCACCAATAGCGGCGAACAATGAGCAGTTCTTC. It is translated as CASSPIAANNEQFF.

The rearrangement joins TRBV7-6 to TRBJ2-7; weak D call: TRBD1 (5 bases). V lost 2 bases and J lost 3, with 17 bases in between. This CDR3 has 16 amino acids. The germline gives CDR1 SGHVS, CDR2 FNYEAQ. The CDR3 reads CASSLRGRVSSYEQYF. The CDR3 DNA sequence: TGTGCCAGCAGCTTACGTGGCAGGGTCTCCAGCTACGAGCAGTACTTC.

The chain combines TRBV6-5 with TRBJ1-6; D unclear. V was clipped by 2 bases and J by 9 bases, with 8 bases between them. Germline assignment: CDR1 MNHEY and CDR2 SVGAGI. The CDR3 covers 13 residues. CDR3 DNA: TGTGCCAGCAGTTACCGTGGGAGTTCACCCCTCCACTTT. Translation gives CASSYRGSSPLHF.

V and J are TRBV7-6 and TRBJ2-1; 12 positions agree with TRBD2. Germline CDR1 reads SGHVS; CDR2 reads FNYEAQ. This CDR3 region has 16 residues. V shed 0 bases and J 10 bases; nucleotides not matched to a gene: 7. The CDR3 sequence: CASSLALGTSGSEQFF. The CDR3 DNA reads as TGTGCCAGCAGCTTAGCGCTGGGGACTAGCGGGTCAGAGCAGTTCTTC.

V and J are TRBV12-5 and TRBJ1-5; no definite D call. Trimming stripped 6 bases from V and 3 bases from J, with 9 bases between. CDR1 is LGHNT, CDR2 FRNRAP, per germline. The CDR3 runs to 13 residues. CDR3 in amino acids: CASGLENNQPQHF. The CDR3, as DNA: TGTGCTAGTGGCCTAGAAAACAATCAGCCCCAGCATTTT.

The chain employs TRBV10-3 and TRBJ1-2; D ambiguous. The ends were cut back, 6 bases at V and 8 bases at J, with 10 bases in the middle. Germline CDR1 ENHRY, CDR2 SYGVKD. CDR3 size: 11 residues. The CDR3 is CAISDWRGYTF. The DNA for the CDR3 is TGTGCCATCAGCGATTGGAGAGGCTACACCTTC.

The genes are TRBV5-6 and TRBJ2-5; tentatively, D is TRBD2 (6 bases). Germline V gene lookup returns CDR1 SGHDT and CDR2 YYEEEE. The CDR3 length is 16 residues. Trimming cost V 1 base and J 1 base, with 14 bases left between them. CDR3 nucleotide sequence: TGTGCCAGCAGCTTGAGGTCGACCGGGGGCCAAGAGACCCAGTACTTC. Translation: CASSLRSTGGQETQYF.

J is TRBJ2-1 and V is TRBV7-8, with a possible D match to TRBD2 (7 bases). This CDR3 spans 15 amino acids. The V and J ends lost 0 bases and 7 bases respectively, with 13 bases between them. CDR1 is SGHVS and CDR2 is FQNEAQ in the germline V gene. The CDR3 loop reads CASSLAGGPGNEQFF. The DNA for the CDR3 is TGTGCCAGCAGCTTAGCGGGGGGGCCGGGAAATGAGCAGTTCTTC.

This clone was seen a single time. The genes are TRBV4-2 and TRBJ1-4; possibly TRBD1 for D (6 bases). Trimming cost V 0 bases and J 10 bases, with 9 bases left between them. The CDR3 totals 13 residues. The germline CDR1 and CDR2 sequences are LGHNA and YNFKEQ. CDR3 coding DNA: TGTGCCAGCAGCCAAGAAGAAGGGGGAAAACTGTTTTTT. Translating gives CASSQEEGGKLFF.

This chain uses TRBV5-1 with TRBJ2-5; 7 nucleotides match TRBD1. Germline values: CDR1 SGHRS, CDR2 YFSETQ. The CDR3 length is 15 residues. The J segment lost 1 base and the V segment lost 4 bases, leaving 7 bases of the junction unmatched. Written as DNA, the CDR3 is TGCGCCAGCAGCGACGGGACAGCTTTCCAAGAGACCCAGTACTTC. As protein: CASSDGTAFQETQYF.